A selection of T cell receptor beta chains follows, all from one sample in a study of ipilimumab plus nivolumab after autologous stem cell transplantation. Libraries were prepared by immunoSEQ multiplex PCR; TCRdb keeps only in-frame clonotypes and omits some of them. This sample has about 47,000 clones; roughly 90% occur once, and the top ten carry about 0.88%. This material consisted of PBMCs, taken in a trial of ipilimumab plus nivolumab as post-transplant consolidation. The receptors were sampled from a male donor with multiple myeloma. CDR3s include the opening cysteine and the closing phenylalanine or tryptophan. Each record gives: J gene, V gene, clone size, D gene, CDR3 protein, CDR3 DNA. D genes are given only for firm matches. Clone size is shown for a subset of rows, as once, few, many or a class of expanded clone.

>TRBJ2-1|TRBV5-1|.|.
CASRGEGANEQFF
TGCGCCAGCAGAGGGGAGGGGGCCAATGAGCAGTTCTTC
>TRBJ1-2|TRBV28|.|.
CASSLGPFDGYTF
TGTGCCAGCAGTTTGGGTCCATTCGATGGCTACACCTTC
>TRBJ2-7|TRBV6-6|.|TRBD2
CASRGTSATSYEQYF
TGTGCCAGCAGGGGGACTAGCGCAACTTCCTACGAGCAGTACTTC
>TRBJ2-5|TRBV9|.|.
CASSTGNGETQYF
TGTGCCAGCAGCACAGGGAATGGGGAGACCCAGTACTTC
>TRBJ1-2|TRBV15|once|TRBD1
CATSRDSNTGTGVYGYTF
TGTGCCACCAGCAGAGATTCTAATACCGGGACAGGCGTCTATGGCTACACCTTC
>TRBJ1-5|TRBV27|.|.
CASNGVASNQPQHF
TGTGCCAGCAATGGGGTTGCGAGCAATCAGCCCCAGCATTTT
>TRBJ2-7|TRBV19|.|.
CASREGQGGSYEQYF
TGTGCCAGTAGAGAAGGACAGGGAGGGAGCTACGAGCAGTACTTC
>TRBJ2-5|TRBV5-1|.|TRBD2
CASTPSPSGQETQYF
TGCGCCAGCACCCCTTCGCCTAGCGGCCAAGAGACCCAGTACTTC
>TRBJ2-7|TRBV10-1|.|.
CASKRDAASEQYF
TGCGCCAGTAAACGGGACGCCGCCTCCGAGCAGTACTTC
>TRBJ2-3|TRBV7-2|.|.
CASSLGHSPKKYF
TGTGCCAGCAGCTTAGGACATAGCCCAAAGAAGTATTTT
>TRBJ2-5|TRBV9|.|.
CASSVGAGSETQYF
TGTGCCAGCAGCGTAGGGGCAGGATCGGAGACCCAGTACTTC
>TRBJ1-1|TRBV7-2|once|TRBD1
CASSLDGQGLGTEAFF
TGTGCCAGCAGCTTGGACGGACAGGGGTTGGGGACTGAAGCTTTCTTT
>TRBJ2-2|TRBV7-3|.|.
CASSLSGDPGELFF
TGTGCCAGCAGCTTAAGTGGGGATCCCGGGGAGCTGTTTTTT
>TRBJ1-1|TRBV10-3|.|.
CAISEGRGGNTEAFF
TGTGCCATCAGTGAGGGTAGGGGCGGGAACACTGAAGCTTTCTTT
>TRBJ1-2|TRBV30|.|.
CVAAGANYGYTF
TGTGTGGCCGCAGGGGCGAACTATGGCTACACCTTC
>TRBJ2-7|TRBV29-1|.|.
CSVEGGSTAPYEQYF
TGCAGCGTTGAAGGTGGCAGCACGGCCCCATACGAGCAGTACTTC
>TRBJ2-7|TRBV28|.|.
CASILSPQEAYEQYF
TGTGCCAGCATCCTGAGTCCCCAGGAAGCCTACGAGCAGTACTTC
>TRBJ2-6|TRBV6-6|few|.
CASTPTGFGANVLTF
TGTGCCAGCACCCCAACAGGGTTCGGGGCCAACGTCCTGACTTTC